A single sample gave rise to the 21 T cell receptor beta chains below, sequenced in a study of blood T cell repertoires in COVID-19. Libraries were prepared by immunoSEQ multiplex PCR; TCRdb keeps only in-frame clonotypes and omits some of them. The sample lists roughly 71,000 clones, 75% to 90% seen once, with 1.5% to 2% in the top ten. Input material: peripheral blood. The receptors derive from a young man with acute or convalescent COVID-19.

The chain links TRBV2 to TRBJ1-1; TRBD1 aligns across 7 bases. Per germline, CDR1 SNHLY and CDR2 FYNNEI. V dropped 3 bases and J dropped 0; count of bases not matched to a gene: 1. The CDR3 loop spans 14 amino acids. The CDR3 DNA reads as TGTGCCAGCAGTGACGGACAGGTGAACACTGAAGCTTTCTTT. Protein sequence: CASSDGQVNTEAFF.

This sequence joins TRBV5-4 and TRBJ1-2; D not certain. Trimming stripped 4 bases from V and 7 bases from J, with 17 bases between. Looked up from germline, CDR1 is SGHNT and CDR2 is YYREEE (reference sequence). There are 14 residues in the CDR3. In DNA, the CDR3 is TGTGCCAGCAGCCGACTCGACGGTCATAGTGGCTACACCTTC. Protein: CASSRLDGHSGYTF.

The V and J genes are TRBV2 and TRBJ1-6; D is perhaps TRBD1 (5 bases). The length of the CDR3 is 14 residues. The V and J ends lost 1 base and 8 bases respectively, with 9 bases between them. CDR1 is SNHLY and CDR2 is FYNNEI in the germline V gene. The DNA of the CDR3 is TGTGCCAGCAGTGAAGGCAGGGTGGATTCACCCCTCCACTTT. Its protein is CASSEGRVDSPLHF. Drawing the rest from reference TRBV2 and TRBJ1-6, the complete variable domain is EPEVTQTPSHQVTQMGQEVILRCVPISNHLYFYWYRQILGQKVEFLVSFYNNEISEKSEIFDDQFSVERPDGSNFTLKIRSTKLEDSAMYFCASSEGRVDSPLHFGNGTRLTVT.

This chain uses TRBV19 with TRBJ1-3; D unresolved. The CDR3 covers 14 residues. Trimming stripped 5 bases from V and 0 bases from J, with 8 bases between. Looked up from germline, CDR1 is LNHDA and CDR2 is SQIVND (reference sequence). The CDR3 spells CASSWRDSGNTIYF. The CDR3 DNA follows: TGTGCCAGTAGTTGGCGGGACTCTGGAAACACCATATATTTT.

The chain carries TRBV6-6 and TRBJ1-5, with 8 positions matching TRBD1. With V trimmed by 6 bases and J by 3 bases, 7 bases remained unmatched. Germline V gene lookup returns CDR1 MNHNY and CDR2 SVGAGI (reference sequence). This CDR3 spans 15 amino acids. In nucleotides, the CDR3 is TGTGCCAGCAGCCCGCGGGGACAGGTCAATCAGCCCCAGCATTTT. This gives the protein CASSPRGQVNQPQHF.

The CDR3 coding sequence is TGCGCCAGCAGCTTGGATCCCGGGACAGGTCATAACTATGGCTACACCTTC. Residues: CASSLDPGTGHNYGYTF. The gene calls are TRBV5-1 and TRBJ1-2, with TRBD1 matching 8 bases. The CDR3 extends over 17 amino acids. Per germline, CDR1 SGHRS and CDR2 YFSETQ. Losses at the gene ends were 0 bases for V and 1 base for J; bases not matched to a gene: 8.

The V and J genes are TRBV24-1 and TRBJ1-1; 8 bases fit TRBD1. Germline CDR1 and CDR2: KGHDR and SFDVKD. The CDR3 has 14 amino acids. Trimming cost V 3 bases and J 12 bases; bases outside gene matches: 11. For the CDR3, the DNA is TGTGCCACCAGTGATCCTCGGGACAGGCGTGGTCCTTTCTTT. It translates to CATSDPRDRRGPFF.

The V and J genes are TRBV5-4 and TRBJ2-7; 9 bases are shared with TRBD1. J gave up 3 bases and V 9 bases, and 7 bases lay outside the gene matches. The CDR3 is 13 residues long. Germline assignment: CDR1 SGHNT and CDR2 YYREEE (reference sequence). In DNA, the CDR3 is TGTGCCATCTCCAAGGGACAGGGCTACGAGCAGTACTTC. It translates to CAISKGQGYEQYF.

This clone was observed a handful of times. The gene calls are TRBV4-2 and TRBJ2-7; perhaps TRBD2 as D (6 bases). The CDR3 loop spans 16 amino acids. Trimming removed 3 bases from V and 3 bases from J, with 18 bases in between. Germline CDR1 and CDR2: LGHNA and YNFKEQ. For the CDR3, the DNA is TGTGCCAGCAGCCAGGAGCGGGCGGGAACTTACTACGAGCAGTACTTC. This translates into CASSQERAGTYYEQYF.

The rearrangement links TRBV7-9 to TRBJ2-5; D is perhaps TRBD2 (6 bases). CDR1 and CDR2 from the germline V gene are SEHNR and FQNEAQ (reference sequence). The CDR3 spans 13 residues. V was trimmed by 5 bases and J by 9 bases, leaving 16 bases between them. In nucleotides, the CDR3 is TGTGCCAGCAGCCCCGGTGGAGGGAGGCCCCAGTACTTC. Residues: CASSPGGGRPQYF.

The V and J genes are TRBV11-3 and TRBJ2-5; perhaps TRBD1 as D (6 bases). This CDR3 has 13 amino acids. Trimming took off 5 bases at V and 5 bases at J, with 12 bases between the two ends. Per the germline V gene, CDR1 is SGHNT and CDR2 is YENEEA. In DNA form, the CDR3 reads TGTGCCAGCAGCCACGGACAGAGGGAGACCCAGTACTTC. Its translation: CASSHGQRETQYF.

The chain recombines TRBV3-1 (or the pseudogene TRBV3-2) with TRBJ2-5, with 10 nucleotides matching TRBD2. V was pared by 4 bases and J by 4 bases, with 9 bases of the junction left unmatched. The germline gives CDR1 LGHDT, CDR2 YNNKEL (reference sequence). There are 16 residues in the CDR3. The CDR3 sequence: CASSPALAGVAETQYF. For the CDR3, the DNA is TGTGCCAGCAGCCCTGCCCTAGCGGGGGTTGCAGAGACCCAGTACTTC.

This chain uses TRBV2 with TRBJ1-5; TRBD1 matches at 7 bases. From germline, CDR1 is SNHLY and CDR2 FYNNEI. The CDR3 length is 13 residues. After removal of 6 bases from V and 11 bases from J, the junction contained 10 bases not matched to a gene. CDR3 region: CASSGGQALTQHF. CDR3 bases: TGTGCCAGCAGCGGTGGACAGGCGTTGACCCAGCATTTT.

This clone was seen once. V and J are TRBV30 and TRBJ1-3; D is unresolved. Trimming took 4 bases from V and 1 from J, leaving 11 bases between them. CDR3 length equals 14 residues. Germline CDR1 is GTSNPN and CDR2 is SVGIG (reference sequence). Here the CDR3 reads CAWTAGGSGNTIYF. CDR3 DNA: TGTGCCTGGACCGCCGGAGGGTCTGGAAACACCATATATTTT.

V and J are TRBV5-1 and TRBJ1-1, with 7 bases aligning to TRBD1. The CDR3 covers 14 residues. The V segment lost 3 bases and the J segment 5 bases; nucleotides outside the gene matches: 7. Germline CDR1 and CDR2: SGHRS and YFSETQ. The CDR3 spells CASSWTGLGTEAFF. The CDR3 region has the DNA TGCGCCAGCAGCTGGACAGGCCTGGGGACTGAAGCTTTCTTT.

CDR3 residues: CARSLASGNPDTQYF. The CDR3 coding sequence is TGTGCCAGAAGCTTGGCTAGCGGGAACCCAGATACGCAGTATTTT. V gene TRBV5-3 combines with J gene TRBJ2-3; 9 bases map to TRBD2. TRBV5-3 belongs to the ORF category, with a function that is uncertain. V gave up 0 bases and J gave up 4 bases; unmatched junction bases: 3. CDR3 length equals 15 residues.

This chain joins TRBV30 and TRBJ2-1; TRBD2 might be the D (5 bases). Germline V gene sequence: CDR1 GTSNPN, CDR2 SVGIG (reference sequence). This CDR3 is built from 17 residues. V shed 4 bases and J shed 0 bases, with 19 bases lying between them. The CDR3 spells CAWMISMDGISYNEQFF. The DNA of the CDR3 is TGTGCCTGGATGATCTCCATGGACGGGATCTCCTACAATGAGCAGTTCTTC. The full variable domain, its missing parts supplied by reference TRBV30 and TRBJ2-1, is SQTIHQWPATLVQPVGSPLSLECTVEGTSNPNLYWYRQAAGRGLQLLFYSVGIGQISSEVPQNLSASRPQDRQFILSSKKLLLSDSGFYLCAWMISMDGISYNEQFFGPGTRLTVL.

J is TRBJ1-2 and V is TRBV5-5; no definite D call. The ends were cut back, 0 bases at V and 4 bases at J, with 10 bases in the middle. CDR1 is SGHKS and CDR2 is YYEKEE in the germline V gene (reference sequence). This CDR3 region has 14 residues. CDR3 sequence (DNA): TGTGCCAGCAGCTTGGTTCAGGAATCCTATGGCTACACCTTC. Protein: CASSLVQESYGYTF.

Here the CDR3 reads CASSQGGGGRDYGYTF. The CDR3 DNA reads TGCGCCAGCAGCCAAGGGGGAGGAGGGCGGGACTATGGCTACACCTTC. The chain is built from TRBV4-3 and TRBJ1-2; D is undetermined. This CDR3 spans 16 amino acids. V was trimmed by 1 base and J by 3 bases, leaving 15 bases between them. CDR1 is LGHNA, CDR2 YSLEER, per germline.

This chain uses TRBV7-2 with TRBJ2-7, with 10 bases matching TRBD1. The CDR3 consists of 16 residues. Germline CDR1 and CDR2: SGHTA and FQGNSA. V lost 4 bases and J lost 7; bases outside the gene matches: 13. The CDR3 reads CASSSSGTGESGEQYF. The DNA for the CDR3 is TGTGCCAGCAGCTCATCCGGGACAGGGGAATCGGGGGAGCAGTACTTC.

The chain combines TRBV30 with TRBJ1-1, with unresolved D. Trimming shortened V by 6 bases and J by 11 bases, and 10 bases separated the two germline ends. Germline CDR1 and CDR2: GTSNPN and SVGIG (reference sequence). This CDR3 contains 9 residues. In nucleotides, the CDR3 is TGTGCCTGTCACCCGGGGGCTTTCTTT. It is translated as CACHPGAFF. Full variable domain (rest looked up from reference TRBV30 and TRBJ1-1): SQTIHQWPATLVQPVGSPLSLECTVEGTSNPNLYWYRQAAGRGLQLLFYSVGIGQISSEVPQNLSASRPQDRQFILSSKKLLLSDSGFYLCACHPGAFFGQGTRLTVV.